This T cell receptor beta chain was observed in a study of T cells in Graves' hyperthyroidism and ophthalmopathy. Amplification yielded TCR beta CDR3 regions, with RNA transcripts as the source. First-round RT-PCR of the TCR CDR3 relied on the HTBI primer set. TCRdb fed the multiplex PCR reads into MiXCR, producing one record per CDR3 protein. This table holds approximately 520,000 distinct CDR3 sequences, roughly 20% found once. The sequencing sample was made of blood. This receptor was identified in a man between 18 and 29 years old with Graves' hyperthyroidism.

The CDR3 spells CASSPRRGTGELFF. The CDR3 coding sequence is TGTGCCAGCAGCCCTCGACGCGGCACCGGGGAGCTGTTTTTT. The chain links TRBV6-1 to TRBJ2-2; D remains ambiguous. Germline V gene lookup returns CDR1 MNHNS and CDR2 SASEGT. CDR3 length equals 14 residues. Trimming cost V 6 bases and J 4 bases, with 12 bases left between them.